The T cell receptor beta chain under discussion was sequenced for a study of cytomegalovirus exposure and HLA in healthy donors (dated by TCRdb to 2015 to 2018). With respect to the entire study: According to an earlier analysis of several hundred of the donors, about 179 million T cells yielded some 120 million unique TCR beta sequences and less than 300 Gb of sequence data. An early release covering 550 to 700 HLA-typed donors comprised about 300 gigabases of sequencing data and tens of millions of unique TCR sequences. Of the roughly 390 genotyped donors, 81% were placed in the genetic ancestry cluster associated with self-reported Caucasian donors. The study aimed to test whether cataloging public T cell receptors could reveal signatures of past pathogen exposure. The study profiled the T cell repertoires of 500 to 800 subjects by immunosequencing and related them to cytomegalovirus serostatus. Along with the approximately 700-subject first cohort, a separate validation cohort of over a hundred different subjects was used. The study combined high-throughput TCR immunosequencing, statistical association of individual TCRs with disease status, and machine learning to predict cytomegalovirus infection status. A later analysis re-analyzed previously published TCR beta repertoires from 500 to 700 donors and added high-resolution HLA genotyping to study TCR occurrence patterns. The later analysis used no new phenotypic data to find candidate immune exposures, relying instead on TCR beta sequences and their occurrence across donors. An earlier analysis of approximately 630 of the donors applied high-throughput TCR beta sequencing to assess whether each TCR beta V gene segment acted as functional or pseudogenic. Donor age, sex, ethnicity and CMV serostatus were compiled together with the repertoire data. Genome-wide SNP genotypes for about three fifths of the 666 donors were used in a later genetic analysis, which treated that subset as a discovery cohort. Every discovery cohort repertoire had been produced on one sequencing platform. HLA typing included class I and class II loci at four-digit resolution. The number of typed donors differed by locus: roughly 629-640 for A, B, C, DRB1 and DQB1; some 500 for DQA1; over 600 for DPA1; and 450 to 480 for DPB1. Because of strong linkage in the cohort, roughly five DR-DQ haplotypes were treated as single units for association and clustering. Across approximately 400 genotyped donors of the cohort, an average of roughly 230,000 unique TCR beta nucleotide sequences per donor were sequenced, and 15% to 20% of those sequences were non-productive. What the research found in general, with its limitations: A total of 150 to 200 TCR beta chains were listed by the study as associated with cytomegalovirus. When HLA alleles, especially DR and DQ, strongly co-occurred, attributing TCR associations to individual alleles was difficult. The classifier was reported to diagnose cytomegalovirus status with high specificity and sensitivity in both the original cohort and the validation cohort. In this cohort, only TCR beta chains were sequenced, and detectable features were limited by the absence of alpha or paired-chain data. Some IMGT-functional V segments, including TRBV6-2 and TRBV6-3, could not be distinguished by the 87-base-pair reads and were therefore excluded. Immune exposure information for the cohort was limited to CMV serostatus. A later analysis associated approximately 17,000 TCR beta sequences with specific HLA alleles at a false discovery rate of 0.05. In a later genetic analysis, fewer N-insertions in productive TCRs were reported among donors in an Asian-associated ancestry cluster than the roughly 700-donor mean. Several of the top co-occurrence clusters appeared to be linked to parvovirus B19, influenza, CMV and Epstein-Barr virus, according to a later analysis. Correlated functional status among segregating V segments might be attributable to linkage disequilibrium, but an unknown experimental factor could not be ruled out. According to a later analysis, most CMV-associated TCR beta chains appeared to be HLA-restricted, and the HLA associations seemed to be driven largely by CMV exposure. The authors suggested that the approach could potentially be extended to other disease states and immunological phenotypes. A few of the identified cytomegalovirus-associated TCR beta chains were confirmed in vitro to be specific for cytomegalovirus antigens. The sequencing pipeline was judged likely to have produced a cluster of highly shared sequence variants as a technical artifact. Across donors, most TCR sequences were observed very rarely, whereas some public TCRs were present in many individuals. In a later analysis, HLA-associated TCR beta chains showed more clonal expansion and lower generation probabilities than non-associated chains that were equally common. A later genetic analysis associated a missense DCLRE1C variant with V-gene and J-gene trimming of TCR beta chains, and an independent cohort replicated the association. Because HLA typing was unavailable for some donors at each locus, only the typed subset was used in association tests. In a later analysis, the rate of TCR association differed among HLA loci, with DRB1 alleles having the most associated TCRs and HLA-C alleles having the fewest. A further reported finding was that TCR beta sequences accurately predicted the HLA-A and HLA-B alleles for most subjects in the first cohort. The earlier analysis of approximately 540 of the donors excluded roughly 17 rarely observed V segments, including chromosome 9 orphons, because counts were too low. Sequencing depth was assumed to be roughly uniform across donors in the presence/absence analyses, though that assumption may not hold. In an earlier analysis of fewer than 750 of the donors, most TCR beta V segments were observed in productive rearrangements about 87% or about 30% of the time, broadly matching IMGT annotations.

At the junction V is shortened by 5 bases and J by 3 bases, with 17 bases in between. For CDR1 and CDR2, the germline V gene (reference sequence) lists SEHNR and FQNEAQ. Including the terminal cysteine and phenylalanine, the CDR3 comprises 16 residues. Only CDR3 DNA is held: 48 bases, read in frame from base 1. As for this clone: Its target antigen remains unknown. The sample holds no much larger clone one base away, and base qualities are not on file.

The cohort was made up of 500 to 850 healthy bone marrow donors. All cohort members were sampled while nominally healthy, although unrecorded immune exposures were likely present. The donor tested CMV seronegative, placing the donor among the 352 seronegative members of the cohort. A peripheral blood sample was provided by each donor, and peripheral blood mononuclear cells were used for TCR beta sequencing. Genomic DNA extraction from the blood cell samples was performed with the Qiagen DNeasy Blood Extraction Kit. Preparation of the library involved the immunoSEQ multiplex PCR assay. A mixture of 60 forward primers for TCR Vbeta segments and 13 reverse primers for TCR Jbeta segments was used in the multiplex PCR. Amplification of the CDR3 region of rearranged TCR beta genes was performed with a multiplex PCR assay on genomic DNA. On the Illumina HiSeq System, the amplified TCR beta libraries were sequenced as 87-base-pair reads. The source study handled its data this way. A later analysis counted some 74 million unique TCR beta chains across the 670 or so repertoires, and 9 million to 14 million of these chains were shared by at least two donors. Raw reads were error-corrected and collapsed into unique sequences with a nearest-neighbor algorithm that merged closely related sequences to remove PCR and sequencing errors. V, D and J gene segments were assigned by aligning CDR3 sequences to IMGT reference sequences. Each retained sequence needed at least a six-nucleotide match to both a V gene segment and a J gene segment. Rearrangements were called productive when the CDR3 lacked stop codons and stayed in frame with V and J; all others were non-productive. CDR3 was defined according to IMGT convention as the region running from the second conserved V-encoded cysteine to the conserved J-encoded phenylalanine. In an earlier analysis of some 550 of the donors, sequences lacking an unambiguous match to a single V gene segment were excluded. In an earlier analysis of around 600 of the donors, V segments were called functional above 56.7% productive rearrangements and were called segregating when the between-donor standard deviation exceeded 5%. A statistical classification framework was built to diagnose cytomegalovirus status from the catalog of TCR beta chain sequences. V and J gene assignment, in a later analysis, came from comparing TCR nucleotide sequences with IMGT/GENE-DB human TR gene sequences. A later analysis assigned CDR3 sequences and most-parsimonious VDJ recombination scenarios with the TCRdist pipeline. In a later analysis, every TCR beta chain was defined by the combination of its CDR3 amino acid sequence and its V-gene family, and reads without a unique V-gene family were dropped. A later analysis removed roughly 590 highly shared, low-generation-probability nucleotide sequences to deal with suspected cross-contamination and a sequencing artifact. In a later analysis, a clonal expansion index for each public chain was calculated from normalized within-repertoire ranks of inferred template counts. In a later analysis, generation probabilities were computed with a VDJ recombination model fitted to out-of-frame rearrangements, and the resulting probabilities were checked against IGoR. Hypergeometric tests were used in a later analysis to score TCR-TCR, TCR-HLA and TCR-CMV co-occurrence, with a repertoire-size bias correction applied to the TCR pairs. A later analysis estimated false discovery rates by permuting HLA or CMV assignments 20 times. In a later analysis, co-occurring TCRs were grouped using DBSCAN, with TCRdist sequence similarity added in when clustering inside HLA-allele-positive subsets. Co-occurrence clustering excluded repertoires with fewer than 30,000 or more than 120,000 public chains, plus five with anomalous nucleotide sharing. In TCRdb, the immuneACCESS table is reduced to in-frame sequences with V and J assigned. These tables do not hold every clone; where another copy was compared, an unresolved V gene accounts for under half, and the others remain unexplained. That table is the source of V, J and clone size, and D and trimming were worked out from the DNA. The sample records 99,000 or so clones, almost 70% of which are singletons. Of the sample, roughly 3.2% falls within the top ten clones.

The sequence was obtained from a man aged 25-45 years in good health and CMV-seronegative. The chain uses TRBV7-9 and TRBJ2-1; 6 matching bases give a weak D call of TRBD1. Sequencing input: PBMCs. CDR3 reads: CASSPLGGADYNEQFF. Read as DNA, the sequence is TGTGCCAGCAGCCCATTAGGGGGAGCCGACTACAATGAGCAGTTCTTC. The CDR3 plus the reference TRBV7-9 and TRBJ2-1 genes for the other parts give the full variable domain: DTGVSQNPRHKITKRGQNVTFRCDPISEHNRLYWYRQTLGQGPEFLTYFQNEAQLEKSRLLSDRFSAERPKGSFSTLEIQRTEQGDSAMYLCASSPLGGADYNEQFFGPGTRLTVL.